What follows are 8 T cell receptor beta chains derived from one specimen sequenced in a study of blood T cell repertoires in COVID-19. Profiling relied on immunoSEQ multiplex PCR, and the TCRdb table lists in-frame clones only, not all of them. The sample lists roughly 110,000 clones; more than 75% were seen once. The specimen sequenced was peripheral blood. These receptor sequences come from a man aged 35 to 55 with acute or convalescent COVID-19.

The V call is TRBV4-2, the J call TRBJ2-3, with D tentatively TRBD1 (8 bases). Germline V gene sequence: CDR1 LGHNA, CDR2 YNFKEQ. V was cut by 4 bases and J by 3 bases, with 14 bases left in between. The CDR3 runs 15 residues. The CDR3 loop reads CASSPQQGGTDTQYF. DNA of the CDR3: TGTGCCAGCAGCCCTCAACAGGGGGGGACAGATACGCAGTATTTT.

The chain employs TRBV10-2 and TRBJ2-5; no clear D gene. Germline V gives CDR1 WSHSY, CDR2 SAAADI. The CDR3 spans 13 residues. V shed 3 bases and J shed 7 bases, with 12 bases lying between them. CDR3 protein: CASSDIRARTQYF. The CDR3 DNA reads TGCGCCAGCAGTGATATCCGTGCGCGGACCCAGTACTTC.

The CDR3 DNA is TGTGCCAGCTCACCACGTTCCGAGGGTTCACCCCTCCACTTT. Protein product: CASSPRSEGSPLHF. V and J are TRBV18 and TRBJ1-6; D gene ambiguous. The CDR3 runs to 14 residues. Trimming shortened V by 1 base and J by 9 bases, and 10 bases separated the two germline ends. Looked up from germline, CDR1 is KGHSH and CDR2 is LQKENI.

This clone turned up a few times. The chain has TRBV18 and TRBJ2-5, with 12 bases matching TRBD2. Germline trimming cut 4 bases from V and 5 bases from J; bases unmatched to any gene: 5. The CDR3 spans 15 residues. Germline lookup yields CDR1 KGHSH and CDR2 LQKENI. The DNA for the CDR3 is TGTGCCAGCTCACTACTAGCGGGAGGCTTGGAGACCCAGTACTTC. Its protein is CASSLLAGGLETQYF.

The CDR3 region has the DNA TGTGCCAGCTCACCTGATTGGGGGGGCACCACAGATACGCAGTATTTT. This gives the protein CASSPDWGGTTDTQYF. The chain recombines TRBV18 with TRBJ2-3, with TRBD2 as a possible D gene (7 bases). The germline V and J ends were trimmed by 3 bases and 2 bases, with 15 bases remaining between them. The germline V gene encodes CDR1 KGHSH and CDR2 LQKENI. This CDR3 comprises 16 residues.

This clone occurred a few times. The rearrangement joins TRBV5-5 to TRBJ1-1; D is uncertain. The CDR3 contains 14 residues. Trimming shortened V by 0 bases and J by 6 bases, and 12 bases separated the two germline ends. Germline CDR1 and CDR2: SGHKS and YYEKEE (reference sequence). The CDR3 nucleotides read TGTGCCAGCAGCTTGGGGGCCGGGAGCGCTGAAGCTTTCTTT. Translation: CASSLGAGSAEAFF. The full variable domain, completed using reference TRBV5-5 and TRBJ1-1, is DAGVTQSPTHLIKTRGQQVTLRCSPISGHKSVSWYQQVLGQGPQFIFQYYEKEERGRGNFPDRFSARQFPNYSSELNVNALLLGDSALYLCASSLGAGSAEAFFGQGTRLTVV.

V gene TRBV2 combines with J gene TRBJ2-1; a possible D gene is TRBD1 (6 bases). Between the trimmed V and J ends, which lost 7 bases and 9 bases, there was a span of 22 bases. From germline, CDR1 is SNHLY and CDR2 FYNNEI. The CDR3 is made up of 15 amino acids. The CDR3 nucleotides read TGTGCCAGCACTTCTTACAGGGTTGAGAATGCTGAGCAGTTCTTC. Protein sequence: CASTSYRVENAEQFF. Full variable domain (remainder filled in from reference TRBV2 and TRBJ2-1): EPEVTQTPSHQVTQMGQEVILRCVPISNHLYFYWYRQILGQKVEFLVSFYNNEISEKSEIFDDQFSVERPDGSNFTLKIRSTKLEDSAMYFCASTSYRVENAEQFFGPGTRLTVL.

In this sample, this clone turned up once. The chain joins TRBV5-1 to TRBJ1-5, with D possibly matching TRBD1 (5 bases). With 4 bases removed from V and 4 bases from J, the gap between germline ends came to 12 bases. Germline-derived CDR1 and CDR2 are SGHRS and YFSETQ. This CDR3 region has 14 residues. CDR3 DNA: TGCGCCAGCAGCCCGACCTCAGGGAATCAGCCCCAGCATTTT. Translated: CASSPTSGNQPQHF.